This T cell receptor (beta chain) comes out of a study of T cell responses to AZD1222 COVID-19 vaccine (dated by TCRdb to the early 2020s). About the study as a whole: TCR sequencing was performed for 230 to 250 trial participants, of whom about 200 were given two doses of AZD1222 and some 25 were given two doses of MenACWY control vaccine. Trial participants were enrolled by age into 18-55, 56-69 and 70-plus year subgroups, with 148, 28 and 57 TCR-sequenced participants respectively. General findings and caveats noted by the study authors: Conclusions about previously exposed vaccinees were limited because only a handful of AZD1222 recipients were SARS-CoV-2 seropositive at baseline. Because no day 14 peak-response samples were available, the repertoires could be characterized only after the peak T cell response. A significant rise in spike-specific TCR breadth and depth was observed after two AZD1222 doses relative to day 0 and relative to MenACWY recipients. In the small 56-69-year group, the increase in depth fell short of significance, most likely because of low power. Participants were mostly white British, with more females than males. The authors suggested clonal diversity may have been underestimated. The whole spike protein was spanned by vaccine-associated CD4 TCRs, and dominant responses were seen in regions 160-218 and 743-854. Reportedly, almost half of the unique spike-specific TCRs recognized epitopes lying outside the regions that are mutated in the B.1.351 and B.1.1.7 variants.

As concerns this clone: The antigen it recognizes is unknown. Base qualities are not recorded, but no much larger clone differs from it by a single base.

The CDR3 regions of human TCRbeta chains were subjected to immunosequencing. The paper's processing steps were these. TCRs in the repertoires were matched against a reference library of SARS-CoV-2-specific TCRs that had been generated with the MIRA antigen-specificity platform. Breadth was defined as the fraction of unique TCRs that were SARS-CoV-2-associated. Depth was defined as the fraction of total T cells that were SARS-CoV-2-associated. Using the MIRA data, each spike-specific TCR was mapped to the spike region that the TCR reacts to and placed in a CD4 or CD8 class. Log10-transformed breadth and depth values were compared by one-way ANOVA with Sidak's multiple comparisons tests. In its TCRdb copy, this immuneACCESS table keeps in-frame sequences only and misses some clones. Where compared with another copy, unresolved V genes explain less than half of these, and the others have no known cause. V and J calls and clone size are given by that table; D and trimming were obtained from the DNA. A total of about 84,000 clones appear in this sample, 80% to 90% of them only once. About an eighth of the sample goes to the ten largest clones.

From the germline V gene (reference sequence), CDR1 is LNHDA and CDR2 is SQIVND. The CDR3 spans 15 residues, from the cysteine through the phenylalanine. The CDR3 DNA has 45 bases and is translated from base 1. V drops 4 bases and J drops 3 bases, leaving 15 bases in between. Taken with the paper, the label for time point translates to: about 28 days (+/-7) after the second vaccine dose. AZD1222 recipients given second doses at about 4 weeks or at about 12 weeks were pooled, since spike-specific TCR depth and breadth were not found to differ between the two schedules. Vaccinee samples were obtained from the UK trials COV001 and COV002, which included a single-blind randomized controlled phase 2/3 trial of AZD1222 (ChAdOx1 nCoV-19) in healthy adults. For TCRbeta chain sequencing, PBMC samples from trial participants were taken at day 0 and at day 28 after the second dose.

The sample here was peripheral blood, taken 28 days after the second AZD1222 dose. This clonotype was sampled from an adult who received the AZD1222 COVID-19 vaccine. The chain was built from TRBV19 and TRBJ1-2; perhaps TRBD1 is the D gene, with 5 bases matching. The CDR3 amino acid sequence is: CASSNPGGVDYGYTF. The DNA sequence reads TGTGCCAGTAGTAATCCCGGGGGAGTGGACTATGGCTACACCTTC.